This note documents a single T cell receptor (beta chain) sequence. This entry comes from a study of blood T cell repertoires in COVID-19. Study-level information: From T cells, B-cell-depleted T cells, or PBMCs came the material, which was cDNA or gDNA.

Germline V gene data show CDR1 as MNHEY and CDR2 as SMNVEV (reference sequence). The CDR3 has 18 residues. J was trimmed by 2 bases and V by 0 bases; bases with no gene match: 8. In the original processing: How many nucleated cells were present was estimated from reference gene primer amplification. Profiled with immunoSEQ multiplex PCR; TCRdb holds only in-frame clones, not every one. V and J calls and clone size are copied from that table; D and trimming were computed from the DNA. The table includes around 180,000 clones, 75% to 90% detected once. The sequence was collected from a human donor with active or convalescent COVID-19. The donor label of this sample is uncertain. The gene calls are TRBV27 and TRBJ2-3, with TRBD2 matching 10 bases. The sequencing input was peripheral blood. In nucleotides, the CDR3 is TGTGCCAGCAGTTTATCAGTGCCTAGCGGGGGTTACACAGATACGCAGTATTTT. It yields the protein CASSLSVPSGGYTDTQYF.